The entry below gives a single TCR beta chain sequence along with its context. This entry is derived from a study of blood T cell repertoires in COVID-19. In the study overall: T cells, B-cell-depleted T cells, or PBMCs provided the cDNA or gDNA that served as material.

This CDR3 is 15 amino acids long. Trimming pared 4 bases from V and 3 bases from J, leaving 16 bases between. Germline CDR1 and CDR2: SGHRS and YFSETQ. Original processing notes: The authors estimated nucleated cell counts from reference gene primer amplification. Generated by immunoSEQ multiplex PCR, the TCRdb table keeps only in-frame clones and is missing some. V and J calls plus clone size are reproduced from that table; the DNA served to infer D and trimming. Of 25,000 to 35,000 clones listed, 72% are singletons. The clonotype was recovered from a boy between 2 and 15 years old with active or convalescent COVID-19. Sequenced input: peripheral blood. The chain employs TRBV5-1 and TRBJ1-2; D possibly corresponds to TRBD1 (5 bases). The CDR3 region has the DNA TGCGCCAGCAGCGGGATGGTGGGGGGATACTATGGCTACACCTTC. Residues: CASSGMVGGYYGYTF.